The subject of this entry is one TCR beta chain. This clonotype showed up just a few times. Its cognate antigen has yet to be identified. Per-base quality was not reported, and no clone a single base away is much larger than it. This entry comes from a study of blood T cells in healthy people across ages (dated by TCRdb to 2015 to 2017). A note on the overall study: In model experiments, template switching captured about one uniquely barcoded TCR beta cDNA molecule for every two T cells. Using deep sequencing normalized with unique cDNA molecular identifiers, the study measured how TCR beta repertoire diversity changes with age. Four age groups were formed from the donors: young (average approximately 15 years), middle-aged (approximately 39), aged (about 62) and long-lived (roughly 81). To avoid experimental bias, donors of different ages were spread randomly across the sequencing lanes. The study analyzed two additional independent replicas of 1 million unique cDNA reads from the same blood draw for two donors, one aged 18 to 30 and one aged 80 or older.

Systemically healthy Caucasian individuals from Russia, approximately 39 in total and aged about 6 to 100 years, were included as donors. Each donor gave 8 to 10 milliliters of peripheral blood, collected into EDTA-treated Vacutainer tubes. Ficoll-Paque density-gradient centrifugation was used to isolate PBMCs, with at least 6 million per sample. Trizol reagent was used to extract total RNA from the PBMCs, yielding at least 5 micrograms per sample. For every donor, flow cytometry on a PBMC aliquot measured the percentage of naive CD45RAhigh/CD27high T cells. The germline V gene (reference sequence) gives CDR1 as LNHNV and CDR2 as YYDKDF. Relative to germline, V is missing 0 bases and J is missing 5 bases, with 8 bases of the junction outside any gene match. Measured from the cysteine to the phenylalanine, the CDR3 is 16 residues long. Only CDR3 DNA is held: 48 bases, read in frame from base 1. The paper's findings and limits, for the study overall: Observed TCR beta diversity per million T cells fell roughly linearly with age, and a significant reduction was already apparent by age around 40. A strong correlation was found between observed TCR beta diversity and the percentage of naive T cells measured by flow cytometry. Conclusive comparison of naive and antigen-experienced compartments was prevented by the profiling of bulk unsorted PBMCs. The CMV infection status of donors was not known, potentially confounding age-related changes in expanded clonotypes. Total diversity estimates from one million sequenced T cells were considered lower bounds and underestimates. Compared with the aged group, more naive CD4+ T cells, fewer expanded clones and increased TCR diversity were shown by the long-lived group, suggesting age selection.

Library creation used 5' RACE. The listed sequencing device is Illumina HiSeq 2500. A second PCR of about 6 to 11 cycles was run with a J-beta primer mix and a sample-barcoded 5' primer. Each TCR beta cDNA molecule received a unique molecular identifier from a template-switch 5' adaptor carrying 12 random nucleotides. Each sample yielded at least 3 million CDR3-containing paired-end reads. First-strand cDNA was synthesized from all RNA with the Mint cDNA synthesis kit, primed by a TRBC-specific oligonucleotide. Following uracil-DNA glycosylase treatment, all cDNA underwent a first 18-cycle PCR with the universal primers M1SS and BC2_uni_R. The study's own analysis went as follows. For normalization, 1 million high-quality reads, each with a distinct molecular identifier, were randomly selected from each sample. Instead of being binned into consensus sequences, reads that shared molecular identifiers were thrown out. MiTCR, with a Q25 quality threshold and the strictest error-elimination algorithm, was used for CDR3 identification, clonotype clustering and error correction. A nonparametric unseen species model with Euler transformation was used to estimate a lower bound on total TCR beta diversity. Through fastp at Q25 and MiXCR, TCRdb rebuilt clones from the public reads, retaining in-frame beta chains. Here each entry gathers all rows of one CDR3 protein and keeps the most common genes and DNA. The V and J calls, along with clone size, are taken from TCRdb and not from the paper's own processing. The sample yields some 1,500,000 distinct CDR3 sequences; 35% to 45% were counted once. About 4% of the sample is in the top ten clones.

What was sequenced was blood. This clonotype originated in a woman under 30 in good health. Rearrangement joined TRBV15 to TRBJ2-7, with 9 bases aligning to TRBD1. CDR3 loop: CATSRDRWDRVHEQYF. Here is the DNA: TGTGCCACCAGCAGAGATCGTTGGGACAGGGTACACGAGCAGTACTTC. Reference TRBV15 and TRBJ2-7 proteins supply the regions before and after the CDR3; the full variable domain is: DAMVIQNPRYQVTQFGKPVTLSCSQTLNHNVMYWYQQKSSQAPKLLFHYYDKDFNNEADTPDNFQSRRPNTSFCFLDIRSPGLGDTAMYLCATSRDRWDRVHEQYFGPGTRLTVT.